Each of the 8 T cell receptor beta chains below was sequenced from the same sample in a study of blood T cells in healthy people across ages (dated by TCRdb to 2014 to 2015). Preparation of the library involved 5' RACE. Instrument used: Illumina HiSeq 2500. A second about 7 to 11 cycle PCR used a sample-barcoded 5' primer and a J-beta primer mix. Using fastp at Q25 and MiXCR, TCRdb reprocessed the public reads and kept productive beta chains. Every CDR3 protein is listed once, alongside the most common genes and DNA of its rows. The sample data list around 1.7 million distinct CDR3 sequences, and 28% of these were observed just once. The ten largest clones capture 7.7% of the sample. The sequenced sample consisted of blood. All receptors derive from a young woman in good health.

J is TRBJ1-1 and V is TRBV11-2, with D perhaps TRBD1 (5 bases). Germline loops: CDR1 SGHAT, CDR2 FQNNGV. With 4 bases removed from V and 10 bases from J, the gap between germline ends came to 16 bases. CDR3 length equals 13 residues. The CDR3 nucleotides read TGTGCCAGCAGCTCCCCCGACAGCGCCCGAGCTTTCTTT. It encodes CASSSPDSARAFF.

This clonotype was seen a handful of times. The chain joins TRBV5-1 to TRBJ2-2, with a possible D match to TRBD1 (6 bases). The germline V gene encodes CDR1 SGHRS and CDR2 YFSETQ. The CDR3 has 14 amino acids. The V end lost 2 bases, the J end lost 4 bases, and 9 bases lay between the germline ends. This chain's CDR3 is CASSLPGATGELFF. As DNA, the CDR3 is TGCGCCAGCAGCTTACCAGGGGCCACCGGGGAGCTGTTTTTT.

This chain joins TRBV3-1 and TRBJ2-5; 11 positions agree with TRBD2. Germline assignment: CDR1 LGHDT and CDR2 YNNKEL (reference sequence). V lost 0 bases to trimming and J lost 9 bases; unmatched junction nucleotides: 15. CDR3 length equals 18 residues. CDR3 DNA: TGTGCCAGCAGCCAAGATCTTTTTGCTAGCGGGAGGTCCCGGGCCCAGTACTTC. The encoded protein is CASSQDLFASGRSRAQYF.

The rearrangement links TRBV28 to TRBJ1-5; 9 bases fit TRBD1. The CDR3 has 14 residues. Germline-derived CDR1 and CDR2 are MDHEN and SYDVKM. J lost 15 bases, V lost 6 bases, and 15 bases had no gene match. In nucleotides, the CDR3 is TGTGCCAGCAGCCTAATACCGGGACAGGGTTGGCGGCATTTT. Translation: CASSLIPGQGWRHF.

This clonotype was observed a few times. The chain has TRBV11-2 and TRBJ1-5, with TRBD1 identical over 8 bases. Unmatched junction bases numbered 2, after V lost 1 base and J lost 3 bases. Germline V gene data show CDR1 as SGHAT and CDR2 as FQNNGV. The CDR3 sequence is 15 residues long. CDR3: CASSLGTGINQPQHF. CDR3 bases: TGTGCCAGCAGCTTAGGGACAGGGATCAATCAGCCCCAGCATTTT.

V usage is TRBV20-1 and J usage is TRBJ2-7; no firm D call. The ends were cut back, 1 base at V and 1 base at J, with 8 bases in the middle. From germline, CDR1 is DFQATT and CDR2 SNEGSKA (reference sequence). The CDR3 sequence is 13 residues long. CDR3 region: CSARAPHSYEQYF. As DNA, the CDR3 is TGCAGTGCTAGAGCCCCCCATTCCTACGAGCAGTACTTC.

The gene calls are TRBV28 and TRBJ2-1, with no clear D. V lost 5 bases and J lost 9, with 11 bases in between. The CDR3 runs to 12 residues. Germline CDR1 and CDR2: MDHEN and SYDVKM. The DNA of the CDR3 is TGTGCCAGCAGTAGGGCCCTTGGTGAGCAGTTCTTC. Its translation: CASSRALGEQFF.

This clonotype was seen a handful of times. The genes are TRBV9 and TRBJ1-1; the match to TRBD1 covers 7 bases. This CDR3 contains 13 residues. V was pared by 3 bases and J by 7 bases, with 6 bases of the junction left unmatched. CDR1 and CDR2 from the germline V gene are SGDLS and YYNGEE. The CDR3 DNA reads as TGTGCCAGCAGCGAGACAGGGTTGGGTGAAGCTTTCTTT. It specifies CASSETGLGEAFF.